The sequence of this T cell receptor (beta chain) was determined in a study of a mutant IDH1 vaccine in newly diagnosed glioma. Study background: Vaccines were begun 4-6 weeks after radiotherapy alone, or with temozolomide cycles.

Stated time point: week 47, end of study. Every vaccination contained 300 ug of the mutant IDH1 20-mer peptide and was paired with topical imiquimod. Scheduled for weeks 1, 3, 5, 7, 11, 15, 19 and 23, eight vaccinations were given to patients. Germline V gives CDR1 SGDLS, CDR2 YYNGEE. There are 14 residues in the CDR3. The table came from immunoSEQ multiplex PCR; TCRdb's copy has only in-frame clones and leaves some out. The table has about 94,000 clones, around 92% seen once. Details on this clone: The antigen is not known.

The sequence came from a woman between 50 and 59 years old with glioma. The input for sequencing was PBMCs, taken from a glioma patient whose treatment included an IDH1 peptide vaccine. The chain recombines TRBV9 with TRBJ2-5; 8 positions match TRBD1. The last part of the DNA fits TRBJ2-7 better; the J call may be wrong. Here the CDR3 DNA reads TGTGCCAGCAGCGACGGGACAGGTACAGACGAGCAGTACTTC. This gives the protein CASSDGTGTDEQYF.